The clone carrying this T cell receptor beta chain was detected only a few times. As yet, its antigen is unknown. This record comes from a study of T-cell memory formation after mild COVID-19. Study summary: In these data, TCR clusters were largely donor specific. General study findings and limits: The second-wave clones peaking on day 37 were not confirmed as SARS-CoV-2-specific.

One entry per CDR3 protein results from TCRdb running MiXCR on the 5' RACE reads. The sample records more than 150,000 distinct CDR3 sequences, around 21% being singletons. CDR1 is SEHNR and CDR2 is FQNEAQ in the germline V gene (reference sequence). This CDR3 has 15 amino acids. V gave up 4 bases and J gave up 8 bases; unmatched junction bases: 5. The source of this sequence is an adult woman who had mild COVID-19 (a few samples of this study predate the infection). Cell type and time point are not known. The sequenced sample was PBMCs or a T cell subset sorted from them (not recorded which). The chain has TRBV7-9 and TRBJ2-1; 13 bases are shared with TRBD2. As DNA, the CDR3 is TGTGCCAGCAGCTCGGGACTAGCGGGGTGGGATGAGCAGTTCTTC. Its translation: CASSSGLAGWDEQFF.